This T cell receptor (beta chain) comes out of a study of blood T cell repertoires in COVID-19. Looking at the study overall: T cells, B-cell-depleted T cells, or PBMCs supplied cDNA or gDNA.

The CDR3 contains 14 residues. Losses at the gene ends were 5 bases for V and 2 bases for J; bases not matched to a gene: 6. CDR1 is SGHTA and CDR2 is FQGNSA in the germline V gene. This table comes from immunoSEQ multiplex PCR, and its TCRdb copy is limited to in-frame clones, with some not included. Among approximately 300,000 clones, more than 80% were seen once, and the ten largest hold roughly 7.3%. Seattle participants joined during active infection and were tracked over time. Material: peripheral blood. This sequence originates from a woman in her 30s with COVID-19, enrolled during active disease. The chain carries TRBV7-2 and TRBJ2-7, with TRBD2 identical over 7 bases. The CDR3 DNA follows: TGTGCCAGCAGCCCCACGGGGGGACCCTACGAGCAGTACTTC. This translates into CASSPTGGPYEQYF.